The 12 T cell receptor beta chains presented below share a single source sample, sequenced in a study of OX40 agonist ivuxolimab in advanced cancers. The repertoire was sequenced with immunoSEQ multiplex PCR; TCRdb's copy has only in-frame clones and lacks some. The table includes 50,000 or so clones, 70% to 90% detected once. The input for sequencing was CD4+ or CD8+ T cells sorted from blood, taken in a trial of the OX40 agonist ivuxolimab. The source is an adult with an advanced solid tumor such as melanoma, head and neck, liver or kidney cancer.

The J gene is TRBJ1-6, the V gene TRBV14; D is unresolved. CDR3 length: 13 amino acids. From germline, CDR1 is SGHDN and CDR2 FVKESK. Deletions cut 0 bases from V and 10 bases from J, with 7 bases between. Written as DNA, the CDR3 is TGTGCCAGCAGCCAAGAACTCCGCTCACCCCTCCACTTT. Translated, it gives CASSQELRSPLHF.

CDR3 DNA: TGCGCCAGCAGCGCACGACTGACCACCGGGGAGCTGTTTTTT. Translation gives CASSARLTTGELFF. This sequence joins TRBV5-1 and TRBJ2-2; D ambiguous. CDR3 length: 14 amino acids. Germline CDR1 is SGHRS and CDR2 is YFSETQ. V was shortened by 4 bases and J by 4 bases, with 11 bases between the two germline ends.

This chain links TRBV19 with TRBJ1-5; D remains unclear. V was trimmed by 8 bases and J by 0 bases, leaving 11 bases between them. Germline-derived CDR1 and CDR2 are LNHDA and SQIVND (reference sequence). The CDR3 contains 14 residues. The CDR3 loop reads CASASGVSNQPQHF. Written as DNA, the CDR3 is TGTGCCAGTGCCTCAGGCGTTAGCAATCAGCCCCAGCATTTT.

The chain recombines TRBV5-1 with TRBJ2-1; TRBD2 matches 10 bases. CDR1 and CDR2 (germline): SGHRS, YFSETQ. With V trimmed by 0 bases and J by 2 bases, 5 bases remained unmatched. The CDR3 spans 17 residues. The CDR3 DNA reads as TGCGCCAGCAGCTTGGTTCCTAGCGGGGGCCCCTACAATGAGCAGTTCTTC. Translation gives CASSLVPSGGPYNEQFF. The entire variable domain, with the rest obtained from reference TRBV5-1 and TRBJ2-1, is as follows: KAGVTQTPRYLIKTRGQQVTLSCSPISGHRSVSWYQQTPGQGLQFLFEYFSETQRNKGNFPGRFSGRQFSNSRSEMNVSTLELGDSALYLCASSLVPSGGPYNEQFFGPGTRLTVL.

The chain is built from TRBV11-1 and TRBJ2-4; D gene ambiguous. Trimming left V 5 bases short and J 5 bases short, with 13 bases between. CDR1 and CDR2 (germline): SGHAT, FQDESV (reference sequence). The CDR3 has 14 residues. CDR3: CASSPRTSQNIQYF. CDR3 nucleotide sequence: TGTGCCAGCAGCCCTAGGACCTCTCAAAACATTCAGTACTTC. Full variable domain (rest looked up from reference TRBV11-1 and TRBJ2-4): EAEVAQSPRYKITEKSQAVAFWCDPISGHATLYWYRQILGQGPELLVQFQDESVVDDSQLPKDRFSAERLKGVDSTLKIQPAELGDSAMYLCASSPRTSQNIQYFGAGTRLSVL.

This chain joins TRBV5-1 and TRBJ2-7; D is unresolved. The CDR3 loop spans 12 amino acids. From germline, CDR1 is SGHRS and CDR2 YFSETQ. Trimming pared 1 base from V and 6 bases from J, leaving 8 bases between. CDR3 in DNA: TGCGCCAGCAGCTTGACGGCAGCCGAGCAGTACTTC. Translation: CASSLTAAEQYF.

This CDR3 is CAIRKGTQMSSYNEQFF. As DNA, the CDR3 is TGTGCCATCAGGAAGGGGACCCAAATGAGCTCCTACAATGAGCAGTTCTTC. The rearrangement links TRBV10-3 to TRBJ2-1; D could derive from TRBD1 or TRBD2 (5 bases each). Germline CDR1 reads ENHRY; CDR2 reads SYGVKD. Trimming took 6 bases from V and 0 from J, leaving 18 bases between them. This CDR3 contains 17 residues.

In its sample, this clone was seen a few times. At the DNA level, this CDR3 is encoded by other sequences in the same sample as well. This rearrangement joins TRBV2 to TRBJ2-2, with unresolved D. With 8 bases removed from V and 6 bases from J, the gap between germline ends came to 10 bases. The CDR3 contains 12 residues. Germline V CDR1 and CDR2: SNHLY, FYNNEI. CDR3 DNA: TGTGCCAGCTCGGTCCCCCCCGGGGAGCTGTTTTTT. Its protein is CASSVPPGELFF.

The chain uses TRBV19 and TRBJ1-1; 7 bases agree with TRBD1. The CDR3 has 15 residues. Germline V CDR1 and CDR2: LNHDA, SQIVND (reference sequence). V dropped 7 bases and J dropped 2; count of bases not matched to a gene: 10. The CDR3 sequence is CASTETGPLNTEAFF. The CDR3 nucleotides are TGTGCCAGTACCGAGACAGGGCCCCTAAACACTGAAGCTTTCTTT.

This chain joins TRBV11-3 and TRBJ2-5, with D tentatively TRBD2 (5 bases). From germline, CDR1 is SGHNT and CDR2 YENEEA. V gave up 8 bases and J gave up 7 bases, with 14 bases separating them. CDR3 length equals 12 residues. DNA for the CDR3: TGTGCCAGCGGGAGTGACCCGGGGACCCAGTACTTC. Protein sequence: CASGSDPGTQYF.

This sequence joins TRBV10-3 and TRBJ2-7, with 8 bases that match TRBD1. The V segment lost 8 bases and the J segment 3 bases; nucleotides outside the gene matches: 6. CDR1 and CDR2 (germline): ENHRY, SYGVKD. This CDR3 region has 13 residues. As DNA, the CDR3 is TGTGCCATCGGGGGACAGGAGATCTACGAGCAGTACTTC. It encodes CAIGGQEIYEQYF.

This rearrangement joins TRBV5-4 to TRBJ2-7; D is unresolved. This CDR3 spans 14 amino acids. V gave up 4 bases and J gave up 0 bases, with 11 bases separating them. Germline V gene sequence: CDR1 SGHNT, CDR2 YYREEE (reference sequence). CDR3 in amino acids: CASSVISTSYEQYF. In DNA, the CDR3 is TGTGCCAGCAGCGTCATTTCAACCTCCTACGAGCAGTACTTC.